This entry lists 3 T cell receptor beta chains sequenced from one sample in a study of T cells in Graves' hyperthyroidism and ophthalmopathy. The investigators amplified TCR beta CDR3 regions from RNA transcripts. The study used the HTBI primer set for a first-round RT-PCR of the TCR CDR3. TCRdb used MiXCR to reprocess the multiplex PCR reads, holding one entry per CDR3 protein. Counted here are hundreds of thousands of distinct CDR3 sequences, approximately 21% occurring once; the ten biggest clones make up about 60%. The specimen was blood. Receptors originate from a man in his thirties or forties with Graves' ophthalmopathy.

As for this clonotype: A single base separates this from a much larger clone, so it may be a read error. This sequence joins TRBV12-3 or TRBV12-4 and TRBJ1-5; no reliable D call. CDR3 length: 14 amino acids. In DNA, the CDR3 is TGTGCCAGCAGTTTTAGGGCGACGGATCAGTCCCAGCATTTT. Protein product: CASSFRATDQSQHF.

This clonotype was found a few times. This rearrangement joins TRBV2 to TRBJ2-1, with 7 bases matching TRBD2. Unmatched junction bases numbered 16, after V lost 7 bases and J lost 7 bases. The CDR3 runs to 16 residues. Germline V gene sequence: CDR1 SNHLY, CDR2 FYNNEI. The CDR3 region has the DNA TGTGCCAGCACTACTTCCGGGACTACGAACGGAAATGAGCAGTTCTTC. Amino acid sequence: CASTTSGTTNGNEQFF.

This sequence joins TRBV6-2 or TRBV6-3 and TRBJ1-5; D is unclear. CDR1 MNHEY and CDR2 SVGEGT come from the germline V gene. The V end was cut by 5 bases, the J end by 3 bases, with 17 bases between. The length of the CDR3 is 16 residues. CDR3 in amino acids: CASSEGWTDLNQPQHF. The CDR3 bases are TGTGCCAGCAGTGAGGGTTGGACGGACCTCAATCAGCCCCAGCATTTT.